These 19 T cell receptor beta chains originate from one sample sequenced in a study of blood T cell repertoires in COVID-19. Some clones are missing from TCRdb's copy, which holds only in-frame ones; the method was immunoSEQ multiplex PCR. The repertoire holds over 80,000 clones, with around 74% as singletons. The material sequenced was peripheral blood. These receptors all stem from a woman of 80 years or more with active or convalescent COVID-19.

J is TRBJ2-2 and V is TRBV4-2; a possible D gene is TRBD2 (6 bases). The CDR3 covers 15 residues. Germline V lookup: CDR1 LGHNA, CDR2 YNFKEQ. Trimming took 5 bases from V and 1 from J, leaving 11 bases between them. The CDR3 spells CASSSGTQNTGELFF. Written as DNA, the CDR3 is TGTGCCAGCAGCTCTGGGACTCAGAACACCGGGGAGCTGTTTTTT.

A few counts support this clone. The CDR3 bases are TGTGCCAGCAGGTTGAGGGGGAACACTGAAGCTTTCTTT. This gives the protein CASRLRGNTEAFF. The chain uses TRBV5-6 and TRBJ1-1; TRBD1 is a possible D gene (5 bases). CDR1 SGHDT and CDR2 YYEEEE come from the germline V gene. The CDR3 has 13 amino acids. With 5 bases removed from V and 1 base from J, the gap between germline ends came to 9 bases.

This chain uses TRBV6-2 or TRBV6-3 with TRBJ2-7; TRBD1 aligns across 8 bases. This CDR3 has 15 residues. Germline CDR1 and CDR2: MNHEY and SVGEGT. V was pared by 4 bases and J by 1 base, with 6 bases of the junction left unmatched. The CDR3 DNA reads as TGTGCCAGCAGTTCCCCGGACAGGGATTCCTACGAGCAGTACTTC. This sequence encodes CASSSPDRDSYEQYF.

This clone came up once. The genes are TRBV3-1 (or the pseudogene TRBV3-2) and TRBJ2-3; 7 positions agree with TRBD2. Germline trimming cut 5 bases from V and 0 bases from J; bases unmatched to any gene: 11. The CDR3 has 17 amino acids. Looked up from germline, CDR1 is LGHDT and CDR2 is YNNKEL (reference sequence). The CDR3 spells CASSGSLAVASTDTQYF. In DNA, the CDR3 is TGTGCCAGCAGCGGAAGCCTAGCGGTCGCTAGCACAGATACGCAGTATTTT.

V usage is TRBV27 and J usage is TRBJ2-4; 7 nucleotides line up with TRBD1. The CDR3 spans 17 residues. V dropped 4 bases and J dropped 2; count of bases not matched to a gene: 11. Looked up from germline, CDR1 is MNHEY and CDR2 is SMNVEV (reference sequence). The CDR3 sequence: CASSSRQGNESKNIQYF. The CDR3 DNA reads as TGTGCCAGCAGTTCCAGACAGGGTAATGAGTCCAAAAACATTCAGTACTTC.

There are many counts of this clone. The V and J genes are TRBV6-1 and TRBJ1-2, with D possibly being TRBD1 (6 bases). The length of the CDR3 is 14 residues. V dropped 3 bases and J dropped 3 bases, with 11 bases sitting between them. The germline CDR1 and CDR2 sequences are MNHNS and SASEGT. In DNA, the CDR3 is TGTGCCAGCAGTGAGTCACAGGGAGACTATGGCTACACCTTC. Protein product: CASSESQGDYGYTF.

The rearrangement joins TRBV4-2 to TRBJ2-2; the D gene is possibly TRBD1 (7 bases). V was clipped by 0 bases and J by 6 bases, with 11 bases between them. CDR1 is LGHNA, CDR2 YNFKEQ, per germline. There are 15 residues in the CDR3. The chain's CDR3 is CASSQDRGDPGELFF. The CDR3 DNA is TGTGCCAGCAGCCAAGACAGGGGGGACCCCGGGGAGCTGTTTTTT.

The chain links TRBV29-1 to TRBJ2-3, with D perhaps TRBD2 (5 bases). V shed 4 bases and J shed 6 bases, with 11 bases lying between them. From germline, CDR1 is SQVTM and CDR2 ANQGSEA. The CDR3 is made up of 12 amino acids. CDR3 DNA: TGCAGCGTTGGTGGCCGAGGGGATACGCAGTATTTT. It encodes CSVGGRGDTQYF.

The genes are TRBV5-4 and TRBJ2-5, with no clear D. Trimming left V 2 bases short and J 1 base short, with 9 bases between. The length of the CDR3 is 14 residues. Germline V CDR1 and CDR2: SGHNT, YYREEE (reference sequence). The CDR3: CASSFSAVQETQYF. CDR3 nucleotide sequence: TGTGCCAGCAGCTTCTCGGCGGTCCAAGAGACCCAGTACTTC.

There are a few counts of this clone. The V call is TRBV18, the J call TRBJ1-1; TRBD1 matches at 9 bases. The germline V gene encodes CDR1 KGHSH and CDR2 LQKENI. The CDR3 loop spans 14 amino acids. After removal of 3 bases from V and 2 bases from J, the junction contained 1 base not matched to a gene. CDR3 in amino acids: CASSPTGGNTEAFF. CDR3 DNA sequence: TGTGCCAGCTCACCTACAGGGGGCAACACTGAAGCTTTCTTT. Filled out from reference TRBV18 and TRBJ1-1, the complete variable domain reads NAGVMQNPRHLVRRRGQEARLRCSPMKGHSHVYWYRQLPEEGLKFMVYLQKENIIDESGMPKERFSAEFPKEGPSILRIQQVVRGDSAAYFCASSPTGGNTEAFFGQGTRLTVV.

The CDR3 sequence is CASSLAGDSYEQYF. The CDR3 DNA sequence: TGCGCCAGCAGCTTGGCCGGGGACAGCTACGAGCAGTACTTC. The rearrangement links TRBV5-1 to TRBJ2-7; TRBD1 aligns across 7 bases. The CDR3 covers 14 residues. Germline V gene sequence: CDR1 SGHRS, CDR2 YFSETQ. Trimming cost V 0 bases and J 3 bases; bases outside gene matches: 3.

This chain uses TRBV11-3 with TRBJ2-2, with a weak D call TRBD2 (6 bases). Trimming took 4 bases from V and 2 from J, leaving 11 bases between them. The length of the CDR3 is 15 residues. CDR1 is SGHNT and CDR2 is YENEEA in the germline V gene. CDR3 sequence: CASSSTGTNTGELFF. CDR3 nucleotides: TGTGCCAGCAGCTCTACCGGGACTAACACCGGGGAGCTGTTTTTT.

This clone was picked up a small number of times. The chain combines TRBV10-3 with TRBJ1-5; 9 nucleotides line up with TRBD1. Germline lookup yields CDR1 ENHRY and CDR2 SYGVKD. The CDR3 loop spans 14 amino acids. Trimming removed 6 bases from V and 4 bases from J; junction bases left unmatched: 4. The CDR3 region is CAISGQGLNQPQHF. The DNA for the CDR3 is TGTGCCATCAGCGGACAGGGGTTAAATCAGCCCCAGCATTTT.

The chain combines TRBV5-5 with TRBJ1-2; 8 bases align to TRBD1. V was pared by 0 bases and J by 5 bases, with 6 bases of the junction left unmatched. Per germline, CDR1 SGHKS and CDR2 YYEKEE (reference sequence). This CDR3 contains 15 residues. The chain's CDR3 is CASSLAGGEGYGYTF. The CDR3 bases are TGTGCCAGCAGCTTGGCAGGGGGCGAGGGGTATGGCTACACCTTC.

The genes are TRBV9 and TRBJ2-5; 7 nucleotides agree with TRBD2. With 3 bases clipped from V and 1 base from J, the junction kept 6 bases outside the gene matches. From germline, CDR1 is SGDLS and CDR2 YYNGEE. The CDR3 is 15 residues long. This chain's CDR3 is CASSASSSGQETQYF. The CDR3 DNA is TGTGCCAGCAGCGCTTCGTCTAGCGGCCAAGAGACCCAGTACTTC.

The chain uses TRBV24-1 and TRBJ2-4; D gene unclear. Germline V gene sequence: CDR1 KGHDR, CDR2 SFDVKD. This CDR3 is built from 15 residues. V was trimmed by 9 bases and J by 1 base, leaving 15 bases between them. CDR3 protein: CATYTPQAAKNIQYF. DNA for the CDR3: TGTGCCACCTATACCCCTCAGGCGGCCAAAAACATTCAGTACTTC.

The chain has TRBV6-2 or TRBV6-3 and TRBJ2-7; TRBD2 is a possible D gene (5 bases). Per germline, CDR1 MNHEY and CDR2 SVGEGT. The CDR3 covers 15 residues. The ends were cut back, 2 bases at V and 2 bases at J, with 13 bases in the middle. CDR3: CASSYGAGNTYEQYF. CDR3 DNA: TGTGCCAGCAGTTACGGAGCCGGGAACACCTACGAGCAGTACTTC.

The chain joins TRBV2 to TRBJ2-2; TRBD2 aligns across 14 bases. The V segment lost 7 bases and the J segment 6 bases; nucleotides outside the gene matches: 4. The CDR3 is 15 residues long. In germline, CDR1 is SNHLY, CDR2 FYNNEI. CDR3 protein: CASKGLAGVAGELFF. In DNA form, the CDR3 reads TGTGCCAGCAAGGGACTAGCGGGAGTCGCCGGGGAGCTGTTTTTT.

The chain combines TRBV7-8 with TRBJ2-2; 8 bases are a match to TRBD2. Trimming removed 8 bases from V and 2 bases from J; junction bases left unmatched: 10. Germline CDR1 is SGHVS and CDR2 is FQNEAQ. The CDR3 sequence is 16 residues long. The CDR3 sequence: CASPRVAGQNTGELFF. The CDR3 DNA is TGTGCCAGCCCTCGGGTAGCGGGACAAAACACCGGGGAGCTGTTTTTT.